Below are 25 T cell receptor beta chains sequenced from a single sample in a study of cytomegalovirus exposure and HLA in healthy donors. The PCR made use of 60 Vbeta and 13 Jbeta primers. Only in-frame clones appear in the TCRdb table, and some are missing; sequencing was by immunoSEQ multiplex PCR. The sample carries 190,000 or so clones, around four fifths recorded once. Sequenced input: PBMCs. The receptors originated from a man in his fifties or sixties in good health and CMV-seronegative.

Here the CDR3 DNA reads TGTGCCAGCAGTTACTCCCGAGGCGGGAATGAGCAGTTCTTC. This sequence encodes CASSYSRGGNEQFF. The rearrangement links TRBV6-5 to TRBJ2-1; D perhaps matches TRBD2 (5 bases). The CDR3 extends over 14 amino acids. Deletions cut 0 bases from V and 7 bases from J, with 10 bases between. The germline V gene has CDR1 MNHEY and CDR2 SVGAGI.

The J gene is TRBJ2-3, the V gene TRBV25-1, with D unresolved. The CDR3 consists of 14 residues. Germline CDR1 MGHDK, CDR2 SYGVNS. V lost 6 bases and J lost 2, with 12 bases in between. The CDR3 region is CASSLSPATDTQYF. The DNA for the CDR3 is TGTGCCAGCAGCTTAAGCCCCGCCACAGATACGCAGTATTTT.

The V call is TRBV7-2, the J call TRBJ2-7, with TRBD2 matching over 11 bases. The germline CDR1 and CDR2 sequences are SGHTA and FQGNSA. Trimming cost V 3 bases and J 5 bases; bases outside gene matches: 6. The CDR3 spans 15 residues. The CDR3 DNA is TGTGCCAGCAGCTTGACTAGCGGGGTCCCCCACGAGCAGTACTTC. Its translation: CASSLTSGVPHEQYF.

The V call is TRBV29-1, the J call TRBJ1-2; maybe TRBD1 (6 bases). This CDR3 contains 14 residues. Trimming left V 4 bases short and J 2 bases short, with 14 bases between. Germline-derived CDR1 and CDR2 are SQVTM and ANQGSEA. CDR3 nucleotide sequence: TGCAGCGTTGGCGTTTTCCAGGGGAACTATGGCTACACCTTC. Its translation is CSVGVFQGNYGYTF.

The CDR3 DNA reads as TGTGCCAGCAGTTACGCCAGGGAAAATCAGCCCCAGCATTTT. Its protein product is CASSYARENQPQHF. This chain links TRBV6-6 with TRBJ1-5; TRBD1 might be the D (5 bases). Trimming stripped 2 bases from V and 4 bases from J, with 9 bases between. The CDR3 extends over 14 amino acids. Germline values: CDR1 MNHNY, CDR2 SVGAGI (reference sequence).

The chain joins TRBV7-6 to TRBJ2-7, with TRBD2 as a possible D gene (6 bases). The germline CDR1 and CDR2 sequences are SGHVS and FNYEAQ. This CDR3 region has 19 residues. Trimming removed 0 bases at V and 1 base at J, with 22 bases between. DNA for the CDR3: TGTGCCAGCAGCTTAGCAGGCCGAGCTACGCGGGGAAAGTCCTACGAGCAGTACTTC. As protein: CASSLAGRATRGKSYEQYF.

The V gene is TRBV7-2, the J gene TRBJ1-5; D is uncertain. CDR3 length equals 12 residues. With 5 bases removed from V and 7 bases from J, the gap between germline ends came to 9 bases. CDR1 SGHTA and CDR2 FQGNSA come from the germline V gene. The CDR3 here is CASSPYLQPQHF. The CDR3 nucleotides read TGTGCCAGCAGCCCATATCTACAGCCCCAGCATTTT.

The chain links TRBV9 to TRBJ2-2; 10 nucleotides agree with TRBD2. From germline, CDR1 is SGDLS and CDR2 YYNGEE. V was clipped by 3 bases and J by 0 bases; unmatched bases: 2. The CDR3 has 16 amino acids. CDR3 nucleotide sequence: TGTGCCAGCAGCGCTAGCGGGGGCACGAACACCGGGGAGCTGTTTTTT. It codes for CASSASGGTNTGELFF.

This chain uses TRBV19 with TRBJ1-5; 8 positions match TRBD1. V was pared by 6 bases and J by 7 bases, with 5 bases of the junction left unmatched. Germline values: CDR1 LNHDA, CDR2 SQIVND (reference sequence). The length of the CDR3 is 13 residues. The CDR3 reads CASSQGAGQPQHF. The CDR3, as DNA: TGTGCCAGTAGCCAGGGGGCTGGACAGCCCCAGCATTTT. Drawing the rest from reference TRBV19 and TRBJ1-5, the complete variable domain is DGGITQSPKYLFRKEGQNVTLSCEQNLNHDAMYWYRQDPGQGLRLIYYSQIVNDFQKGDIAEGYSVSREKKESFPLTVTSAQKNPTAFYLCASSQGAGQPQHFGDGTRLSIL.

The rearrangement joins TRBV5-1 to TRBJ1-2; 10 bases agree with TRBD1. The CDR3 covers 17 residues. Per germline, CDR1 SGHRS and CDR2 YFSETQ. J lost 4 bases, V lost 0 bases, and 9 bases had no gene match. The DNA of the CDR3 is TGCGCCAGCAGCTTGGAGGGACAGGGGAAGGAGCTCTATGGCTACACCTTC. Protein: CASSLEGQGKELYGYTF.

DNA of the CDR3: TGTGCCAGCAGTTCCTATAGCGGGGGCTACAATGAGCAGTTCTTC. It codes for CASSSYSGGYNEQFF. The chain links TRBV6-5 to TRBJ2-1; TRBD2 aligns across 9 bases. The CDR3 has 15 residues. With 4 bases clipped from V and 3 bases from J, the junction kept 4 bases outside the gene matches. Germline assignment: CDR1 MNHEY and CDR2 SVGAGI.

DNA for the CDR3: TGCGCCAGCAGCTTGGGTTATGAACAGGGCACAGATACGCAGTATTTT. Amino acids: CASSLGYEQGTDTQYF. This chain links TRBV5-1 with TRBJ2-3, with D perhaps matching TRBD1 (5 bases). In germline, CDR1 is SGHRS, CDR2 YFSETQ. This CDR3 spans 16 amino acids. V lost 0 bases and J 1 base, leaving 12 bases between the germline ends. Full variable domain (rest looked up from reference TRBV5-1 and TRBJ2-3): KAGVTQTPRYLIKTRGQQVTLSCSPISGHRSVSWYQQTPGQGLQFLFEYFSETQRNKGNFPGRFSGRQFSNSRSEMNVSTLELGDSALYLCASSLGYEQGTDTQYFGPGTRLTVL.

This chain uses TRBV19 with TRBJ2-1, with 10 bases that match TRBD2. The CDR3 consists of 15 residues. The germline V gene has CDR1 LNHDA and CDR2 SQIVND (reference sequence). V lost 2 bases and J lost 8; bases outside the gene matches: 6. The CDR3 DNA follows: TGTGCCAGTAGTATAAAAACTAGCGGGGCCCATGAGCAGTTCTTC. This encodes CASSIKTSGAHEQFF.

The chain links TRBV7-9 to TRBJ2-5; D gene uncertain. Trimming removed 2 bases from V and 5 bases from J, with 6 bases in between. Germline CDR1 and CDR2: SEHNR and FQNEAQ (reference sequence). CDR3 length: 12 amino acids. CDR3 sequence: CASSLRRETQYF. CDR3 nucleotides: TGTGCCAGCAGCTTAAGGCGGGAGACCCAGTACTTC.

The rearrangement joins TRBV7-3 to TRBJ2-1; 10 bases fit TRBD2. The CDR3 has 16 residues. Germline V gene sequence: CDR1 SGHTA, CDR2 FQGTGA. V was pared by 4 bases and J by 0 bases, with 3 bases of the junction left unmatched. The CDR3 protein is CASSSASGSSYNEQFF. The CDR3 nucleotides read TGTGCCAGCAGCTCCGCTAGCGGGAGCTCCTACAATGAGCAGTTCTTC.

The V gene is TRBV7-2, the J gene TRBJ2-1; 7 nucleotides line up with TRBD2. The germline gives CDR1 SGHTA, CDR2 FQGNSA. CDR3 length: 14 residues. V trimming: 2 bases; J trimming: 7 bases; junction bases outside the gene matches: 5. This CDR3 is CASSLIREVNEQFF. DNA of the CDR3: TGTGCCAGCAGCTTAATACGGGAGGTTAATGAGCAGTTCTTC. Full variable domain (rest looked up from reference TRBV7-2 and TRBJ2-1): GAGVSQSPSNKVTEKGKDVELRCDPISGHTALYWYRQSLGQGLEFLIYFQGNSAPDKSGLPSDRFSAERTGGSVSTLTIQRTQQEDSAVYLCASSLIREVNEQFFGPGTRLTVL.

J is TRBJ2-1 and V is TRBV6-6; D is unresolved. CDR1 is MNHNY, CDR2 SVGAGI, per germline (reference sequence). Trimming removed 2 bases at V and 9 bases at J, with 17 bases between. The CDR3 runs to 15 residues. The CDR3 reads CASSYIERANPEQFF. In DNA, the CDR3 is TGTGCCAGCAGTTACATCGAGCGAGCAAATCCTGAGCAGTTCTTC.

V and J are TRBV4-3 and TRBJ1-4; 7 bases are a match to TRBD1. After removal of 4 bases from V and 8 bases from J, the junction contained 10 bases not matched to a gene. This CDR3 is built from 15 residues. The germline V gene has CDR1 LGHNA and CDR2 YSLEER. The CDR3 DNA reads as TGCGCCAGCAGCCTCATCCCAGGGGGAAACGAAAAACTGTTTTTT. This codes for CASSLIPGGNEKLFF.

For the CDR3, the DNA is TGTGCCAGCAGTGGGCCTGGGACTGAAGCTTTCTTT. Translated, it gives CASSGPGTEAFF. The chain has TRBV28 and TRBJ1-1; D not resolved. This CDR3 spans 12 amino acids. Per germline, CDR1 MDHEN and CDR2 SYDVKM. V lost 5 bases and J 5 bases, leaving 9 bases between the germline ends.

This clone was picked up a small number of times. The rearrangement uses TRBV5-5 and TRBJ2-1; the match to TRBD2 covers 7 bases. Per germline, CDR1 SGHKS and CDR2 YYEKEE (reference sequence). J lost 12 bases, V lost 0 bases, and 6 bases had no gene match. The CDR3 loop spans 13 amino acids. The CDR3 reads CASSLVEREVQFF. The CDR3 DNA is TGTGCCAGCAGCTTGGTAGAGCGGGAAGTGCAGTTCTTC. Full variable domain (missing parts from reference TRBV5-5 and TRBJ2-1): DAGVTQSPTHLIKTRGQQVTLRCSPISGHKSVSWYQQVLGQGPQFIFQYYEKEERGRGNFPDRFSARQFPNYSSELNVNALLLGDSALYLCASSLVEREVQFFGPGTRLTVL.

This chain connects TRBV30 to TRBJ1-3; 9 bases align to TRBD1. CDR1 is GTSNPN and CDR2 is SVGIG in the germline V gene (reference sequence). The CDR3 contains 15 residues. The trim removed 2 bases at V and 4 bases at J, leaving 6 bases unmatched. The CDR3 nucleotides read TGTGCCTGGAGTCACGACAGGGGGTCCGGAAACACCATATATTTT. Its translation is CAWSHDRGSGNTIYF.

In DNA, the CDR3 is TGTGCCAGCAGCTTTGGAGGATTTCAGCCCCAGCATTTT. Amino acid sequence: CASSFGGFQPQHF. The V gene is TRBV7-6, the J gene TRBJ1-5; D is undetermined. The CDR3 is made up of 13 amino acids. Germline V lookup: CDR1 SGHVS, CDR2 FNYEAQ. V gave up 3 bases and J gave up 6 bases, with 9 bases separating them.

V is TRBV4-1 and J is TRBJ1-1; D is possibly TRBD1 (5 bases). The CDR3 has 17 residues. The germline CDR1 and CDR2 sequences are MGHRA and YSYEKL. With 1 base removed from V and 2 bases from J, the gap between germline ends came to 17 bases. CDR3 amino acids: CASSQVKAGPVNTEAFF. CDR3 DNA sequence: TGCGCCAGCAGCCAAGTAAAGGCAGGGCCAGTTAACACTGAAGCTTTCTTT.

This clone was counted a few times. The V and J genes are TRBV6-5 and TRBJ1-1, with TRBD1 matching over 7 bases. This CDR3 region has 15 residues. The V and J ends lost 0 bases and 6 bases, in that order; junction bases with no gene match: 7. CDR1 is MNHEY and CDR2 is SVGAGI in the germline V gene. The CDR3 region has the DNA TGTGCCAGCAGTTACTCGCGGCAGGGGGGCGCTGAAGCTTTCTTT. Translated: CASSYSRQGGAEAFF.

The V and J genes are TRBV14 and TRBJ2-6; 9 bases fit TRBD1. V was clipped by 4 bases and J by 2 bases; unmatched bases: 6. CDR3 length equals 17 residues. Germline CDR1 and CDR2: SGHDN and FVKESK. The DNA for the CDR3 is TGTGCCAGCAGCCCCTTACAGGGGGCGACTGGGGCCAACGTCCTGACTTTC. Residues: CASSPLQGATGANVLTF. Supplemented by reference TRBV14 and TRBJ2-6, the full variable domain reads EAGVTQFPSHSVIEKGQTVTLRCDPISGHDNLYWYRRVMGKEIKFLLHFVKESKQDESGMPNNRFLAERTGGTYSTLKVQPAELEDSGVYFCASSPLQGATGANVLTFGAGSRLTVL.